Shown below are 11 T cell receptor beta chains from a single sample sequenced in a study of human T cells and chemical hapten exposure. As for time point: pre-sensitization, week 0. The treatment was: therapeutic diphenylcyclopropenone sensitization with weekly scalp DPC. Each CDR3 protein gets one entry after TCRdb re-called the RACE reads with MiXCR. The table includes 95,000 to 100,000 distinct CDR3 sequences, approximately 11% detected once. Material: whole blood, obtained in connection with sensitization to the hapten diphenylcyclopropenone (DPC). All receptors come from a woman aged 60-75 years with alopecia areata. Some clones in this sample may be carry-over from other donors' samples.

The V gene is TRBV20-1, the J gene TRBJ1-2; D is unresolved. The CDR3 covers 13 residues. V lost 0 bases and J 7 bases, leaving 12 bases between the germline ends. CDR1 is DFQATT, CDR2 SNEGSKA, per germline (reference sequence). CDR3 sequence (DNA): TGCAGTGCTAGAGATACCACGGAAATTGGCTACACCTTC. The encoded protein is CSARDTTEIGYTF.

The chain links TRBV29-1 to TRBJ1-1; TRBD1 aligns across 9 bases. CDR1 SQVTM and CDR2 ANQGSEA come from the germline V gene. This CDR3 has 13 residues. After removal of 7 bases from V and 4 bases from J, the junction contained 7 bases not matched to a gene. The CDR3 DNA sequence: TGCAGCGGTGGACAGGGGTCTGGCACTGAAGCTTTCTTT. It yields the protein CSGGQGSGTEAFF.

The V gene is TRBV3-1, the J gene TRBJ2-1, with 11 nucleotides matching TRBD2. The CDR3 runs to 16 residues. Germline V CDR1 and CDR2: LGHDT, YNNKEL (reference sequence). The J segment lost 2 bases and the V segment lost 3 bases, leaving 3 bases of the junction unmatched. CDR3 in amino acids: CASSQVSGGAYNEQFF. The CDR3 DNA sequence: TGTGCCAGCAGCCAGGTTAGCGGGGGGGCCTACAATGAGCAGTTCTTC.

This clonotype was seen only a few times. The gene calls are TRBV7-3 and TRBJ1-1; no clear D. CDR3 length: 14 amino acids. V shed 6 bases and J shed 6 bases, with 17 bases lying between them. The germline gives CDR1 SGHTA, CDR2 FQGTGA. The CDR3 nucleotides are TGTGCCAGCAGTTCAGAGTTTGGGTCCCCTGAAGCTTTCTTT. This sequence encodes CASSSEFGSPEAFF.

This clonotype appeared a few times. The chain has TRBV11-3 and TRBJ2-1; D ambiguous. The ends were cut back, 2 bases at V and 3 bases at J, with 8 bases in the middle. This CDR3 spans 14 amino acids. Germline-derived CDR1 and CDR2 are SGHNT and YENEEA. CDR3 in amino acids: CASSLQPSYNEQFF. The CDR3 region has the DNA TGTGCCAGCAGCTTACAACCGAGCTACAATGAGCAGTTCTTC.

The J gene is TRBJ2-7, the V gene TRBV20-1, with 9 positions matching TRBD1. In germline, CDR1 is DFQATT, CDR2 SNEGSKA (reference sequence). With 6 bases clipped from V and 5 bases from J, the junction kept 5 bases outside the gene matches. The CDR3 sequence is 12 residues long. CDR3 DNA sequence: TGCAGTGCGCCGGGACAGGGCCACGAGCAGTACTTC. It encodes CSAPGQGHEQYF.

This clonotype occurred many times. V gene TRBV6-6 combines with J gene TRBJ1-6, with 7 bases aligning to TRBD1. The CDR3 is 16 amino acids. CDR1 MNHNY and CDR2 SVGAGI come from the germline V gene (reference sequence). V lost 7 bases and J lost 5; bases outside the gene matches: 11. This CDR3 is CASTNARDRDNSPLHF. DNA of the CDR3: TGTGCCAGCACTAACGCAAGGGACAGAGATAATTCACCCCTCCACTTT.

This clonotype was observed a handful of times. The chain combines TRBV27 with TRBJ1-2, with TRBD1 as a possible D gene (6 bases). Trimming took 4 bases from V and 4 from J, leaving 13 bases between them. Germline V gene lookup returns CDR1 MNHEY and CDR2 SMNVEV (reference sequence). The CDR3 sequence is 14 residues long. In nucleotides, the CDR3 is TGTGCCAGCAGTTCACGACAGGAACCCTATGGCTACACCTTC. Translating it yields CASSSRQEPYGYTF.

The sample holds many counts of this clonotype. V and J are TRBV7-3 and TRBJ1-1; D might be TRBD1 (5 bases). V was trimmed by 4 bases and J by 8 bases, leaving 14 bases between them. The germline gives CDR1 SGHTA, CDR2 FQGTGA. This CDR3 is built from 13 residues. CDR3 sequence reads: CASSSGGSQEAFF. The CDR3 bases are TGTGCCAGCAGCTCCGGGGGGTCCCAAGAAGCTTTCTTT. The full variable domain, with the rest looked up from reference TRBV7-3 and TRBJ1-1, is GAGVSQTPSNKVTEKGKYVELRCDPISGHTALYWYRQSLGQGPEFLIYFQGTGAADDSGLPNDRFFAVRPEGSVSTLKIQRTERGDSAVYLCASSSGGSQEAFFGQGTRLTVV.

The rearrangement joins TRBV5-6 to TRBJ2-5; TRBD1 matches 7 bases. The germline V gene encodes CDR1 SGHDT and CDR2 YYEEEE. The CDR3 is 14 amino acids. J lost 4 bases, V lost 1 base, and 4 bases had no gene match. The chain's CDR3 is CASSLMGQIETQYF. The CDR3 DNA reads as TGTGCCAGCAGCTTGATGGGACAGATAGAGACCCAGTACTTC.

This clonotype was counted many times. The gene calls are TRBV25-1 and TRBJ2-7, with D possibly called TRBD1 or TRBD2 (5 bases each). This CDR3 is 14 amino acids long. Between the trimmed V and J ends, which lost 0 bases and 2 bases, there was a span of 8 bases. Germline-derived CDR1 and CDR2 are MGHDK and SYGVNS. CDR3 sequence (DNA): TGTGCCAGCAGTGAATACAGGGAGACCTACGAGCAGTACTTC. Translation: CASSEYRETYEQYF.